The 14 T cell receptor beta chains below come from one sample, sequenced in a study of T cell repertoires in cytomegalovirus infection. These receptors lack a known antigen. TCRdb ran MiXCR on the reads and lists one entry per CDR3 protein. The data hold some 940,000 distinct CDR3 sequences, with 31% observed a single time. The specimen comprised cultured CD8+ T cells from PBMCs, sampled from culture after CMV antigen stimulation. The receptors derive from a human donor in good health (CMV status not recorded). Some clones in this sample may be carry-over from other donors' samples.

This sequence joins TRBV19 and TRBJ2-7, with D maybe TRBD2 (5 bases). V dropped 2 bases and J dropped 1 base, with 12 bases sitting between them. The CDR3 runs to 15 residues. CDR1 and CDR2 (germline): LNHDA, SQIVND (reference sequence). The CDR3 region is CASSISSGISYEQYF. CDR3 sequence (DNA): TGTGCCAGTAGTATAAGCTCGGGGATTTCCTACGAGCAGTACTTC.

This clonotype has at least ten counts. The chain carries TRBV6-2 or TRBV6-3 and TRBJ2-3; D might be TRBD2 (6 bases). CDR1 is MNHEY and CDR2 is SVGEGT in the germline V gene. The germline V and J ends were trimmed by 2 bases and 1 base, with 10 bases remaining between them. The length of the CDR3 is 15 residues. CDR3 coding DNA: TGTGCCAGCAGTTACCCCGCGGGACGCACAGATACGCAGTATTTT. Its translation is CASSYPAGRTDTQYF.

This clonotype has only a few counts. V and J are TRBV27 and TRBJ2-3; D call uncertain. The CDR3 totals 13 residues. V shed 5 bases and J shed 6 bases, with 12 bases lying between them. Germline values: CDR1 MNHEY, CDR2 SMNVEV (reference sequence). The CDR3 is CASSIRPVDTQYF. Here the CDR3 DNA reads TGTGCCAGCAGTATACGACCCGTGGATACGCAGTATTTT.

Points on this clonotype: Since the CDR3 does not end with the conserved phenylalanine or tryptophan, this likely comes from a read error. This chain joins TRBV6-6 and TRBJ1-1, with a possible D match to TRBD1 (5 bases). The CDR3 sequence is 13 residues long. Deletions cut 6 bases from V and 2 bases from J, with 10 bases between. Germline CDR1 and CDR2: MNHNY and SVGAGI (reference sequence). The CDR3 loop reads CASRWTPNTEAFL. CDR3 coding DNA: TGTGCCAGCAGATGGACACCAAACACTGAAGCTTTCCTT.

A remark on this clonotype: A read error may explain this, as a much larger clone is one base away. Written as DNA, the CDR3 is TGTGCCAGCAGCCCAGTCTCGGGAGTCTCACCCACCTACAATGAGCAGTTCTTC. This translates into CASSPVSGVSPTYNEQFF. The chain carries TRBV7-2 and TRBJ2-1; maybe TRBD2 (6 bases). The CDR3 runs 18 residues. Trimming removed 5 bases from V and 2 bases from J, with 22 bases in between. Germline V CDR1 and CDR2: SGHTA, FQGNSA. The variable domain in full, with the rest retrieved from reference TRBV7-2 and TRBJ2-1, is GAGVSQSPSNKVTEKGKDVELRCDPISGHTALYWYRQSLGQGLEFLIYFQGNSAPDKSGLPSDRFSAERTGGSVSTLTIQRTQQEDSAVYLCASSPVSGVSPTYNEQFFGPGTRLTVL.

This clonotype occurred a few times. The rearrangement uses TRBV11-2 and TRBJ2-5, with 8 bases that match TRBD1. V gave up 3 bases and J gave up 5 bases; unmatched junction bases: 20. CDR1 is SGHAT, CDR2 FQNNGV, per germline. The CDR3 runs to 19 residues. The CDR3 loop reads CASSFITDDGQGLKETQYF. The CDR3 nucleotides are TGTGCCAGCAGCTTTATAACGGACGACGGACAGGGTCTAAAGGAGACCCAGTACTTC.

This clonotype was seen a handful of times. The chain is built from TRBV6-6 and TRBJ2-1; possible D gene TRBD2, 7 bases. The CDR3 length is 16 residues. Trimming removed 5 bases at V and 5 bases at J, with 19 bases between. Germline CDR1 and CDR2: MNHNY and SVGAGI (reference sequence). The CDR3 DNA reads TGTGCCAGCAGTCCGCCGATCGAGGGGGGGCACAATGAGCAGTTCTTC. Its translation: CASSPPIEGGHNEQFF.

The sample holds one count of this clonotype. One end of the junction does not line up with germline, which may come from a read error. The chain links TRBV2 to TRBJ2-1; D gene uncertain. Per the germline V gene, CDR1 is SNHLY and CDR2 is FYNNEI. This CDR3 has 10 amino acids. The CDR3 protein is CASSGTFTSF. The CDR3 DNA is TGTGCCAGCAGTGGAACCTTTACTTCCTTC.

This clonotype occurred many times. The V and J genes are TRBV7-6 and TRBJ2-7; weak D call: TRBD1 (6 bases). Germline V CDR1 and CDR2: SGHVS, FNYEAQ. This CDR3 comprises 14 residues. Deletions cut 6 bases from V and 0 bases from J, with 12 bases between. CDR3 nucleotide sequence: TGTGCCAGCAGTATACAGGGAAACTCCTACGAGCAGTACTTC. It encodes CASSIQGNSYEQYF.

This clonotype appeared a few times. This chain uses TRBV4-3 with TRBJ2-1; unclear D gene. The CDR3 totals 17 residues. Per the germline V gene, CDR1 is LGHNA and CDR2 is YSLEER. Trimming stripped 0 bases from V and 0 bases from J, with 12 bases between. This CDR3 reads CASSQDLAGDSYNEQFF. In DNA, the CDR3 is TGCGCCAGCAGCCAAGATCTGGCAGGAGACTCCTACAATGAGCAGTTCTTC.

The rearrangement uses TRBV12-3 or TRBV12-4 and TRBJ2-1; 9 bases align to TRBD1. The CDR3 sequence is 15 residues long. V trimming: 3 bases; J trimming: 7 bases; junction bases outside the gene matches: 7. The CDR3 DNA is TGTGCCAGCAGTTTCCCGGGACAGGGTAGGAATGAGCAGTTCTTC. It translates to CASSFPGQGRNEQFF.

The V and J genes are TRBV5-4 and TRBJ2-1, with D uncertain. V was shortened by 0 bases and J by 7 bases, with 11 bases between the two germline ends. The CDR3 covers 14 residues. Germline CDR1 SGHNT, CDR2 YYREEE (reference sequence). The CDR3 DNA sequence: TGTGCCAGCAGCTTGGAGGGTTTCCTGAATGAGCAGTTCTTC. Protein product: CASSLEGFLNEQFF.

This clonotype was counted between two and nine times. The rearrangement joins TRBV20-1 to TRBJ2-1, with 9 bases matching TRBD2. CDR1 and CDR2 (germline): DFQATT, SNEGSKA (reference sequence). V was pared by 7 bases and J by 3 bases, with 13 bases of the junction left unmatched. The CDR3 is 16 amino acids. The CDR3 DNA is TGCAGTGTCTTGGCGGGGGGGCCAGGGGACTACAATGAGCAGTTCTTC. This translates into CSVLAGGPGDYNEQFF.

This clonotype was seen only a few times. This chain connects TRBV6-1 to TRBJ1-6, with TRBD1 identical over 9 bases. This CDR3 comprises 19 residues. Looked up from germline, CDR1 is MNHNS and CDR2 is SASEGT. The V gene end was trimmed by 0 bases and the J gene end by 14 bases; junction bases not matched to a gene: 20. CDR3 nucleotide sequence: TGTGCCAGCAGTGAAGCTACCGGGACAGGGTCCCTCAGAAATTTGGCCCTCCACTTT. Protein sequence: CASSEATGTGSLRNLALHF.